Here is one T cell receptor (beta chain) with its context. The antigen is undetermined. The entry originates in a study of CXCR3-negative and CXCR3-positive naive CD8 T cells. Study-level results: CXCR3-positive naive cells had more hydrophobic TRB CDR3s than CXCR3-negative naive cells.

The method, 5' RACE with UMI labels, was used to prepare the TRB cDNA libraries. From the 5' RACE reads, TCRdb lists one entry per CDR3 protein and no DNA. The table for this sample gives more than 5,000 distinct CDR3 sequences. This CDR3 is built from 16 residues. Germline-derived CDR1 and CDR2 are SQVTM and ANQGSEA. The genes are TRBV29-1 and TRBJ2-7; without DNA, the TCRdb call of TRBD1 cannot be checked. Sequenced: naive CXCR3+ CD8+ T cells from blood. Subset denoted: CD45RO-CCR7+CD27+CD95- naive CD8+ T cells expressing CXCR3 (TNR3+). This receptor was identified in a human donor in good health. Some clones in this sample may be carry-over from other donors' samples. Here the CDR3 reads CSVELGGQGSSYEQYF.